A single sample gave rise to the 27 T cell receptor beta chains below, sequenced in a study of blood T cell repertoires in COVID-19 (TCRdb year 2020). Libraries were built with the immunoSEQ multiplex PCR assay. In its TCRdb copy, this immuneACCESS table keeps in-frame sequences only and misses some clones. Where compared with another copy, unresolved V genes explain less than half of these, and the others have no known cause. For this sample there are approximately 60,000 clones; roughly 84% appear just once. The top ten clones comprise around 21% of the sample. The specimen was peripheral blood. All receptors come from a woman aged 80 or older with active or convalescent COVID-19.

V gene TRBV15 combines with J gene TRBJ1-1; possibly TRBD1 for D (6 bases). Trimming stripped 4 bases from V and 0 bases from J, with 9 bases between. CDR3 length: 14 residues. CDR1 and CDR2 from the germline V gene are LNHNV and YYDKDF (reference sequence). The CDR3 is CATSTGQVNTEAFF. CDR3 in DNA: TGTGCCACCAGCACGGGACAAGTGAACACTGAAGCTTTCTTT.

V is TRBV6-1 and J is TRBJ1-5; D gene ambiguous. The CDR3 extends over 14 amino acids. Trimming took 2 bases from V and 0 from J, leaving 5 bases between them. Germline V CDR1 and CDR2: MNHNS, SASEGT. The CDR3 nucleotides read TGTGCCAGCAGTGAATCCGTTAGCAATCAGCCCCAGCATTTT. Translating gives CASSESVSNQPQHF.

This clone is medium-sized in the sample. The chain is built from TRBV9 and TRBJ1-4; TRBD1 is a possible D gene (6 bases). Germline assignment: CDR1 SGDLS and CDR2 YYNGEE. CDR3 length: 16 residues. V was shortened by 0 bases and J by 3 bases, with 12 bases between the two germline ends. The CDR3 nucleotides are TGTGCCAGCAGCGTAGACGGAGGGGGGGCTAATGAAAAACTGTTTTTT. As protein: CASSVDGGGANEKLFF. The full variable domain, its missing parts supplied by reference TRBV9 and TRBJ1-4, is DSGVTQTPKHLITATGQRVTLRCSPRSGDLSVYWYQQSLDQGLQFLIQYYNGEERAKGNILERFSAQQFPDLHSELNLSSLELGDSALYFCASSVDGGGANEKLFFGSGTQLSVL.

The chain is built from TRBV11-3 and TRBJ2-1, with 10 nucleotides matching TRBD2. With V trimmed by 1 base and J by 8 bases, 5 bases remained unmatched. Germline CDR1 is SGHNT and CDR2 is YENEEA. This CDR3 region has 15 residues. The CDR3 coding sequence is TGTGCCAGCAGCTTAGGGGTAGCGGGGGGCGATGAGCAGTTCTTC. It codes for CASSLGVAGGDEQFF.

The chain employs TRBV5-1 and TRBJ1-2; tentatively, D is TRBD1 (6 bases). There are 13 residues in the CDR3. CDR1 SGHRS and CDR2 YFSETQ come from the germline V gene. V was clipped by 0 bases and J by 7 bases, with 10 bases between them. CDR3 protein: CASSLVGDIGYTF. CDR3 DNA: TGCGCCAGCAGCTTGGTCGGGGACATTGGCTACACCTTC.

V and J are TRBV6-2 or TRBV6-3 and TRBJ1-2, with 7 bases matching TRBD1. CDR3 length: 16 amino acids. V was pared by 6 bases and J by 4 bases, with 14 bases of the junction left unmatched. From germline, CDR1 is MNHEY and CDR2 SVGEGT. This chain's CDR3 is CASSQDRALTFYGYTF. The CDR3 region has the DNA TGTGCCAGCAGCCAAGACAGGGCCCTAACCTTCTATGGCTACACCTTC.

This clone was seen a few times. J is TRBJ2-1 and V is TRBV7-3, with D possibly matching TRBD1 (5 bases). In germline, CDR1 is SGHTA, CDR2 FQGTGA. The CDR3 consists of 15 residues. Trimming left V 5 bases short and J 8 bases short, with 19 bases between. This chain's CDR3 is CASSLLPQQGDEQFF. The CDR3 coding sequence is TGTGCCAGCAGCCTTCTGCCTCAGCAGGGCGATGAGCAGTTCTTC.

CDR3 protein: CASSLGQGYNYEQYF. CDR3 DNA: TGTGCCAGCAGCTTGGGACAGGGCTATAACTACGAGCAGTACTTC. The V and J genes are TRBV13 and TRBJ2-7, with 9 nucleotides matching TRBD1. The CDR3 totals 15 residues. The germline CDR1 and CDR2 sequences are PRHDT and FYEKMQ (reference sequence). After removal of 3 bases from V and 3 bases from J, the junction contained 6 bases not matched to a gene.

The rearrangement uses TRBV5-6 and TRBJ1-4, with TRBD1 identical over 10 bases. The V gene end was trimmed by 0 bases and the J gene end by 3 bases; junction bases not matched to a gene: 5. The length of the CDR3 is 17 residues. Looked up from germline, CDR1 is SGHDT and CDR2 is YYEEEE. The CDR3, as DNA: TGTGCCAGCAGCTTGGTCGGGACAGGGGAGCCTAATGAAAAACTGTTTTTT. It codes for CASSLVGTGEPNEKLFF.

The genes are TRBV10-2 and TRBJ1-5; 7 positions agree with TRBD1. With V trimmed by 10 bases and J by 11 bases, 17 bases remained unmatched. Germline V gene sequence: CDR1 WSHSY, CDR2 SAAADI. This CDR3 is built from 14 residues. The CDR3 here is CATRTEGAGRAQHF. The CDR3, as DNA: TGCGCCACCCGGACCGAGGGGGCTGGTCGGGCCCAGCATTTT.

J is TRBJ2-7 and V is TRBV6-5; 9 bases map to TRBD1. CDR1 is MNHEY and CDR2 is SVGAGI in the germline V gene. Losses at the gene ends were 6 bases for V and 3 bases for J; bases not matched to a gene: 6. The CDR3 covers 14 residues. CDR3 nucleotides: TGTGCCAGCAGCCCCGGACAGGGGAACTACGAGCAGTACTTC. The encoded protein is CASSPGQGNYEQYF.

The CDR3 bases are TGCGCCAGCAGCTTAGAGTCTAGCGGGGTACGCTACGAGCAGTACTTC. Translating gives CASSLESSGVRYEQYF. V is TRBV5-1 and J is TRBJ2-7; the match to TRBD2 covers 9 bases. Germline V gene data show CDR1 as SGHRS and CDR2 as YFSETQ. The CDR3 has 16 amino acids. V lost 2 bases and J lost 3; bases outside the gene matches: 9.

The chain is built from TRBV7-9 and TRBJ1-1; D not certain. The CDR3 spans 14 residues. Trimming took off 3 bases at V and 2 bases at J, with 10 bases between the two ends. Germline V lookup: CDR1 SEHNR, CDR2 FQNEAQ (reference sequence). CDR3 sequence: CASSLGSTNTEAFF. CDR3 nucleotides: TGTGCCAGCAGCTTGGGCAGTACTAACACTGAAGCTTTCTTT.

The J gene is TRBJ1-6, the V gene TRBV19; D may be TRBD1 (6 bases). Deletions cut 2 bases from V and 7 bases from J, with 9 bases between. Germline V gene lookup returns CDR1 LNHDA and CDR2 SQIVND (reference sequence). This CDR3 comprises 14 residues. CDR3 nucleotides: TGTGCCAGTAGTATAAGACAGGAGAATTCACCCCTCCACTTT. It is translated as CASSIRQENSPLHF.

This chain connects TRBV3-1 (or the pseudogene TRBV3-2) to TRBJ2-2; TRBD1 is a possible D gene (6 bases). V lost 5 bases, J lost 2 bases, and 12 bases lay in between. This CDR3 is 15 amino acids long. Germline V gene lookup returns CDR1 LGHDT and CDR2 YNNKEL (reference sequence). This CDR3 reads CASSSRQVNTGELFF. The CDR3 nucleotides are TGTGCCAGCAGCTCCCGACAGGTTAACACCGGGGAGCTGTTTTTT.

This clone occurred a few times. V and J are TRBV2 and TRBJ1-2; no firm D call. CDR1 is SNHLY, CDR2 FYNNEI, per germline. The CDR3 has 13 amino acids. Deletions cut 4 bases from V and 4 bases from J, with 10 bases between. CDR3 protein: CASSVELSYGYTF. The CDR3 nucleotides are TGTGCCAGCAGTGTAGAGCTATCCTATGGCTACACCTTC.

The genes are TRBV6-5 and TRBJ1-5; 7 bases are shared with TRBD1. The CDR3 covers 13 residues. Germline assignment: CDR1 MNHEY and CDR2 SVGAGI. The V and J ends lost 8 bases and 1 base, in that order; junction bases with no gene match: 2. CDR3 nucleotides: TGTGCCAGCCGGGGACAGAGCAATCAGCCCCAGCATTTT. This sequence encodes CASRGQSNQPQHF.

Details on this clone: Other DNA sequences of this sample code for an identical CDR3. This CDR3 is CASSWDRQETQYF. Written as DNA, the CDR3 is TGTGCCAGCAGCTGGGACAGGCAAGAGACCCAGTACTTC. The J gene is TRBJ2-5, the V gene TRBV5-4; 8 bases agree with TRBD1. CDR3 size: 13 residues. Germline CDR1 reads SGHNT; CDR2 reads YYREEE (reference sequence). V lost 3 bases and J lost 2; bases outside the gene matches: 0.

This clone is a singleton in its sample. The J gene is TRBJ1-2, the V gene TRBV5-8; D unresolved. Germline CDR1 is SGHTS and CDR2 is YDEGEE. With 3 bases removed from V and 4 bases from J, the gap between germline ends came to 10 bases. This CDR3 is 13 amino acids long. The CDR3: CASSSYVSYGYTF. In DNA form, the CDR3 reads TGTGCCAGCAGCTCCTACGTGAGCTATGGCTACACCTTC.

The chain combines TRBV18 with TRBJ1-1, with TRBD1 matching over 8 bases. The V gene end was trimmed by 6 bases and the J gene end by 5 bases; junction bases not matched to a gene: 8. The CDR3 covers 14 residues. Per germline, CDR1 KGHSH and CDR2 LQKENI. CDR3 in amino acids: CASSSTGVDTEAFF. CDR3 DNA sequence: TGTGCCAGCTCGTCGACAGGGGTAGATACTGAAGCTTTCTTT.

This chain links TRBV5-6 with TRBJ1-2; 8 bases are a match to TRBD1. Germline CDR1 SGHDT, CDR2 YYEEEE. This CDR3 comprises 14 residues. The V gene end was trimmed by 0 bases and the J gene end by 5 bases; junction bases not matched to a gene: 3. The CDR3 loop is CASSLGGQEYGYTF. CDR3 DNA sequence: TGTGCCAGCAGCTTGGGGGGACAGGAGTATGGCTACACCTTC.

The CDR3 region has the DNA TGTGCCAGCAGTGAATCCTCTGTTGTTCAGCCCCAGCATTTT. Protein sequence: CASSESSVVQPQHF. The gene calls are TRBV6-1 and TRBJ1-5; D not resolved. CDR1 MNHNS and CDR2 SASEGT come from the germline V gene. This CDR3 comprises 14 residues. Trimming took off 2 bases at V and 6 bases at J, with 11 bases between the two ends.

The gene calls are TRBV10-3 and TRBJ2-3; D may be TRBD1 (6 bases). Trimming stripped 6 bases from V and 2 bases from J, with 15 bases between. The CDR3 has 15 amino acids. The germline CDR1 and CDR2 sequences are ENHRY and SYGVKD. Here the CDR3 reads CAIRADSVITDTQYF. The CDR3 coding sequence is TGTGCCATCAGGGCGGACAGTGTAATCACAGATACGCAGTATTTT.

The chain has TRBV30 and TRBJ2-2; tentative D call: TRBD2 (6 bases). Germline values: CDR1 GTSNPN, CDR2 SVGIG (reference sequence). The V gene lost 5 bases and the J gene lost 4 bases, with 11 bases spanning the gap. CDR3 length: 13 residues. The CDR3: CAWSIGGTGELFF. In DNA form, the CDR3 reads TGTGCCTGGTCCATCGGGGGCACCGGGGAGCTGTTTTTT.

The chain is built from TRBV6-2 or TRBV6-3 and TRBJ2-5, with a possible D match to TRBD1 (6 bases). CDR1 is MNHEY, CDR2 SVGEGT, per germline. The V end was cut by 7 bases, the J end by 4 bases, with 16 bases between. The CDR3 loop spans 14 amino acids. Written as DNA, the CDR3 is TGTGCCAGCACCCCCCTTGGGGGCGGAGAGACCCAGTACTTC. Translated, it gives CASTPLGGGETQYF.

The CDR3 here is CSVEATGTSGDYILDTQYF. The CDR3 coding sequence is TGCAGCGTTGAAGCTACCGGGACTAGCGGAGATTACATTTTGGATACGCAGTATTTT. The gene calls are TRBV29-1 and TRBJ2-3, with 11 bases identical to TRBD2. The CDR3 has 19 residues. The J segment lost 6 bases and the V segment lost 1 base, leaving 18 bases of the junction unmatched. Germline V gene data show CDR1 as SQVTM and CDR2 as ANQGSEA.

This clone was picked up one time. The chain uses TRBV6-1 and TRBJ1-1; D gene unclear. The germline V gene has CDR1 MNHNS and CDR2 SASEGT. The CDR3 covers 13 residues. V gave up 1 base and J gave up 3 bases, with 6 bases separating them. CDR3 coding DNA: TGTGCCAGCAGTGAAGGGAGGGACACTGAAGCTTTCTTT. Protein: CASSEGRDTEAFF.